This T cell receptor (beta chain) was recovered during a study of shared clonotypes between healthy human individuals. CD8 cells regarded as naive lacked CD45RO, were positively chosen for CCR7, and omitted terminally differentiated effector memory CD45RA+ cells. Comments on this clone: The target antigen is unknown.

In the source study's methods: ImmunoSEQ output lacked quality scores and full-length reads, limiting matched filtering. The method was immunoSEQ multiplex PCR; TCRdb's version includes in-frame clones alone and lacks a portion of them. V and J calls and clone size are as listed in that table; D and trimming were resolved from the DNA. The sample holds under 600,000 clones, roughly 98% seen once. CDR3 length equals 13 residues. V was shortened by 6 bases and J by 9 bases, with 16 bases between the two germline ends. CDR1 MNHEY and CDR2 SVGAGI come from the germline V gene. Points from the study as a whole: Even with large depth, rarefaction showed that sorted-subset sequencing was incomplete.

This TCR was sampled from a man aged 25 to 45 in good health. Sequencing was done on a sample of naive CD8+ T cells sorted from blood. The chain is built from TRBV6-5 and TRBJ2-3; D might be TRBD1 (5 bases). The DNA of the CDR3 is TGTGCCAGCAGCCTCCTTTCTAGGGGCACGCAGTATTTT. This encodes CASSLLSRGTQYF.